The 28 T cell receptor beta chains presented below share a single source sample, sequenced in a study of early T cells in non-severe SARS-CoV-2 infection. From the 5' RACE reads, TCRdb called clonotypes with MiXCR, one entry per CDR3 protein. The profile shows about 28,000 distinct CDR3 sequences, about 4.6% of them singletons. The source material was whole blood, sampled at baseline. The receptors stem from an adult who was a healthcare worker with PCR-confirmed SARS-CoV-2 infection or an uninfected control (not recorded which).

This clonotype was seen at least ten times. The V call is TRBV19, the J call TRBJ2-2, with D possibly matching TRBD1 (5 bases). The CDR3 loop spans 14 amino acids. Trimming pared 1 base from V and 4 bases from J, leaving 7 bases between. CDR1 is LNHDA and CDR2 is SQIVND in the germline V gene (reference sequence). Written as DNA, the CDR3 is TGTGCCAGTAGTATAGCAAGGGGCACCGGGGAGCTGTTTTTT. It yields the protein CASSIARGTGELFF.

The sample holds many counts of this clonotype. CDR3 nucleotides: TGCAGTGCCCTAACCGACAGCTACACTGAAGCTTTCTTT. Its translation: CSALTDSYTEAFF. This chain connects TRBV20-1 to TRBJ1-1; maybe TRBD1 (5 bases). The CDR3 consists of 13 residues. With 6 bases removed from V and 3 bases from J, the gap between germline ends came to 14 bases. The V gene's germline CDR1 is DFQATT and CDR2 SNEGSKA (reference sequence).

The chain employs TRBV12-3 or TRBV12-4 and TRBJ2-3, with 8 bases matching TRBD2. The CDR3 loop spans 15 amino acids. Trimming cost V 3 bases and J 5 bases; bases outside gene matches: 7. DNA of the CDR3: TGTGCCAGCAGTTTCGACGGGAGGGGGATAGATACGCAGTATTTT. Amino acid sequence: CASSFDGRGIDTQYF.

This clonotype was detected many times. The rearrangement joins TRBV12-3 or TRBV12-4 to TRBJ2-7, with no clear D. The CDR3 sequence is 11 residues long. V gave up 6 bases and J gave up 3 bases, with 6 bases separating them. The CDR3 DNA sequence: TGTGCCAGCAGCCGCCGCTACGAGCAGTACTTC. Its protein product is CASSRRYEQYF.

The chain has TRBV11-2 and TRBJ2-3; 10 bases line up with TRBD2. Germline lookup yields CDR1 SGHAT and CDR2 FQNNGV. The CDR3 runs to 16 residues. The J segment lost 0 bases and the V segment lost 6 bases, leaving 6 bases of the junction unmatched. The CDR3 region has the DNA TGTGCCAGCAGACCAACTAGCGGGGCGAGCACAGATACGCAGTATTTT. Protein: CASRPTSGASTDTQYF.

In its sample, this clonotype is medium-sized. The chain uses TRBV3-1 and TRBJ2-2, with 16 nucleotides matching TRBD2. J was trimmed by 3 bases and V by 2 bases; bases with no gene match: 6. The V gene's germline CDR1 is LGHDT and CDR2 YNNKEL (reference sequence). The CDR3 covers 19 residues. CDR3 protein: CASSQPPGLAGGYTGELFF. The CDR3 nucleotides are TGTGCCAGCAGCCAACCCCCGGGACTAGCGGGAGGGTACACCGGGGAGCTGTTTTTT.

At least ten counts were recorded for this clonotype. The chain links TRBV20-1 to TRBJ2-1; D ambiguous. This CDR3 spans 15 amino acids. Per the germline V gene, CDR1 is DFQATT and CDR2 is SNEGSKA (reference sequence). The ends were cut back, 6 bases at V and 5 bases at J, with 20 bases in the middle. DNA of the CDR3: TGCAGTGCCACCTCCGCCCGGGCATACGACAATGAGCAGTTCTTC. Protein: CSATSARAYDNEQFF.

This clonotype was seen at least ten times. The chain joins TRBV5-1 to TRBJ1-1; D is uncertain. The CDR3 totals 16 residues. Germline V lookup: CDR1 SGHRS, CDR2 YFSETQ. V lost 0 bases and J lost 9, with 21 bases in between. The CDR3 nucleotides read TGCGCCAGCAGCTTGGGAACGACAACCAGCATCCTGAAAGCTTTCTTT. Protein: CASSLGTTTSILKAFF.

In this sample, this clonotype turned up many times. J is TRBJ2-3 and V is TRBV19; D gene uncertain. Germline V gene data show CDR1 as LNHDA and CDR2 as SQIVND (reference sequence). With 5 bases removed from V and 10 bases from J, the gap between germline ends came to 22 bases. The length of the CDR3 is 15 residues. CDR3 sequence: CASSPGRTSYSAQYF. The CDR3 nucleotides read TGTGCCAGTAGTCCCGGACGGACCTCCTATAGTGCGCAGTATTTT. The full variable domain, rest sourced from reference TRBV19 and TRBJ2-3, is DGGITQSPKYLFRKEGQNVTLSCEQNLNHDAMYWYRQDPGQGLRLIYYSQIVNDFQKGDIAEGYSVSREKKESFPLTVTSAQKNPTAFYLCASSPGRTSYSAQYFGPGTRLTVL.

This clonotype was detected ten times or more. V usage is TRBV20-1 and J usage is TRBJ2-5, with D unclear. The CDR3 runs to 14 residues. Germline V gene data show CDR1 as DFQATT and CDR2 as SNEGSKA (reference sequence). V shed 6 bases and J shed 1 base, with 15 bases lying between them. CDR3 amino acids: CSARRAQIQETQYF. Written as DNA, the CDR3 is TGCAGTGCGAGACGGGCACAGATCCAAGAGACCCAGTACTTC.

This clonotype was seen many times. The chain uses TRBV30 and TRBJ2-5; D is unclear. Germline V gene data show CDR1 as GTSNPN and CDR2 as SVGIG (reference sequence). V lost 6 bases and J lost 2, with 16 bases in between. This CDR3 contains 14 residues. The CDR3 sequence: CACWVPTAQETQYF. In DNA, the CDR3 is TGTGCCTGTTGGGTCCCCACAGCGCAAGAGACCCAGTACTTC.

The gene calls are TRBV11-1 and TRBJ2-1; either TRBD1 or TRBD2 may fit D (5 bases each). Germline CDR1 reads SGHAT; CDR2 reads FQDESV (reference sequence). The CDR3 covers 16 residues. The V and J ends lost 5 bases and 1 base respectively, with 15 bases between them. The DNA of the CDR3 is TGTGCCAGCAGCCCTCCTGGGGGTATGTCCTACAATGAGCAGTTCTTC. Amino acids: CASSPPGGMSYNEQFF.

This clonotype was observed many times. The chain links TRBV13 to TRBJ1-1, with a possible D match to TRBD1 (5 bases). Trimming shortened V by 2 bases and J by 3 bases, and 7 bases separated the two germline ends. The CDR3 is 13 residues long. Germline lookup yields CDR1 PRHDT and CDR2 FYEKMQ (reference sequence). CDR3 residues: CASSLQGYTEAFF. For the CDR3, the DNA is TGTGCCAGCAGCTTACAGGGTTACACTGAAGCTTTCTTT.

The CDR3 DNA is TGTGCCAGCAGCTTAGAGGGGGGCTCTGGAAACACCATATATTTT. It is translated as CASSLEGGSGNTIYF. This chain links TRBV7-2 with TRBJ1-3; perhaps TRBD1 as D (6 bases). There are 15 residues in the CDR3. The V gene's germline CDR1 is SGHTA and CDR2 FQGNSA. Trimming removed 1 base at V and 0 bases at J, with 7 bases between. Looking up the rest from reference TRBV7-2 and TRBJ1-3 gives the full variable domain: GAGVSQSPSNKVTEKGKDVELRCDPISGHTALYWYRQSLGQGLEFLIYFQGNSAPDKSGLPSDRFSAERTGGSVSTLTIQRTQQEDSAVYLCASSLEGGSGNTIYFGEGSWLTVV.

This clonotype occurred many times. The rearrangement uses TRBV7-2 and TRBJ2-2; D not resolved. CDR1 is SGHTA and CDR2 is FQGNSA in the germline V gene. The germline V and J ends were trimmed by 2 bases and 0 bases, with 4 bases remaining between them. This CDR3 comprises 14 residues. The CDR3 DNA is TGTGCCAGCAGCTTATACCCGAACACCGGGGAGCTGTTTTTT. Translated, it gives CASSLYPNTGELFF.

This clonotype was seen ten or more times. V and J are TRBV28 and TRBJ1-2; TRBD1 is a possible D gene (6 bases). V dropped 5 bases and J dropped 9 bases, with 13 bases sitting between them. CDR1 MDHEN and CDR2 SYDVKM come from the germline V gene. This CDR3 comprises 12 residues. The CDR3 nucleotides read TGTGCCAGCAGTCTCACAGGGTCGAGCTACACCTTC. It is translated as CASSLTGSSYTF.

In this sample, this clonotype turned up many times. The J gene is TRBJ2-1, the V gene TRBV29-1; 7 nucleotides match TRBD2. J was trimmed by 5 bases and V by 6 bases; bases with no gene match: 7. Germline loops: CDR1 SQVTM, CDR2 ANQGSEA. The CDR3 is 13 residues long. In DNA form, the CDR3 reads TGCAGCGTAGGAAGCGGGGAGGACAATGAGCAGTTCTTC. Protein product: CSVGSGEDNEQFF.

This clonotype was seen at least ten times. The chain recombines TRBV19 with TRBJ2-7, with D perhaps TRBD2 (6 bases). V gave up 3 bases and J gave up 5 bases, with 8 bases separating them. The CDR3 spans 12 residues. CDR1 and CDR2 (germline): LNHDA, SQIVND (reference sequence). The CDR3 reads CASSIWGDEQYF. DNA of the CDR3: TGTGCCAGTAGTATTTGGGGGGACGAGCAGTACTTC. The whole variable domain, remainder taken from reference TRBV19 and TRBJ2-7, is DGGITQSPKYLFRKEGQNVTLSCEQNLNHDAMYWYRQDPGQGLRLIYYSQIVNDFQKGDIAEGYSVSREKKESFPLTVTSAQKNPTAFYLCASSIWGDEQYFGPGTRLTVT.

This clonotype was seen many times. V and J are TRBV19 and TRBJ2-1; 10 positions match TRBD1. The germline CDR1 and CDR2 sequences are LNHDA and SQIVND (reference sequence). This CDR3 comprises 18 residues. With V trimmed by 4 bases and J by 13 bases, 22 bases remained unmatched. The CDR3 sequence: CASSRAGTGAPSDMYQFF. CDR3 DNA sequence: TGTGCCAGTAGTAGAGCCGGGACAGGGGCACCCTCTGACATGTACCAGTTCTTC.

Many counts were recorded for this clonotype. The chain is built from TRBV19 and TRBJ1-5; TRBD1 is a possible D gene (5 bases). The length of the CDR3 is 14 residues. CDR1 is LNHDA, CDR2 SQIVND, per germline (reference sequence). Trimming left V 9 bases short and J 1 base short, with 13 bases between. CDR3 coding DNA: TGTGCCAGCCGCGGGGGGGGAAGCAATCAGCCCCAGCATTTT. Translating it yields CASRGGGSNQPQHF. The full variable domain, rest sourced from reference TRBV19 and TRBJ1-5, is DGGITQSPKYLFRKEGQNVTLSCEQNLNHDAMYWYRQDPGQGLRLIYYSQIVNDFQKGDIAEGYSVSREKKESFPLTVTSAQKNPTAFYLCASRGGGSNQPQHFGDGTRLSIL.

About this clonotype itself: This sequence may be a read error, since a much larger clone differs from it by one base. The chain couples TRBV28 to TRBJ2-7; 12 bases map to TRBD1. The J segment lost 7 bases and the V segment lost 5 bases, leaving 6 bases of the junction unmatched. Germline V gene sequence: CDR1 MDHEN, CDR2 SYDVKM. The CDR3 has 14 residues. CDR3 coding DNA: TGTGCCAGCAGTCTCCGGGACAGGGGGCGTGAGCAGTACTTC. Amino acids: CASSLRDRGREQYF.

At least ten counts were recorded for this clonotype. The CDR3 spells CASSLQGYGYTF. DNA for the CDR3: TGTGCCAGCAGTTTGCAGGGCTATGGCTACACCTTC. The chain employs TRBV27 and TRBJ1-2; possibly TRBD1 for D (5 bases). V was shortened by 3 bases and J by 4 bases, with 6 bases between the two germline ends. The CDR3 runs to 12 residues. Germline V gene sequence: CDR1 MNHEY, CDR2 SMNVEV (reference sequence).

This clonotype was recorded a few times. CDR3 residues: CAISESDEQYF. The DNA of the CDR3 is TGTGCCATCAGTGAGTCGGACGAGCAGTACTTC. The chain carries TRBV10-3 and TRBJ2-7, with D uncertain. There are 11 residues in the CDR3. Germline V gene sequence: CDR1 ENHRY, CDR2 SYGVKD. Trimming shortened V by 0 bases and J by 5 bases, and 2 bases separated the two germline ends.

By its share, this clonotype is medium-sized. This sequence joins TRBV12-3 or TRBV12-4 and TRBJ2-7, with 8 bases identical to TRBD1. The CDR3 covers 15 residues. V lost 4 bases, J lost 0 bases, and 5 bases stayed unmatched. CDR3 residues: CASSWGTGASYEQYF. CDR3 sequence (DNA): TGTGCCAGCAGTTGGGGGACAGGAGCCTCCTACGAGCAGTACTTC.

This clonotype has ten or more counts. The rearrangement joins TRBV19 to TRBJ1-5; TRBD1 agrees at 9 bases. CDR1 is LNHDA and CDR2 is SQIVND in the germline V gene (reference sequence). V was clipped by 7 bases and J by 0 bases; unmatched bases: 4. The CDR3 consists of 15 residues. In DNA form, the CDR3 reads TGTGCCAGTATGCGGACAGGGGCTAGCAATCAGCCCCAGCATTTT. As protein: CASMRTGASNQPQHF.

Many counts were recorded for this clonotype. The chain carries TRBV20-1 and TRBJ2-7; D call uncertain. Looked up from germline, CDR1 is DFQATT and CDR2 is SNEGSKA (reference sequence). The CDR3 spans 13 residues. Between the trimmed V and J ends, which lost 3 bases and 5 bases, there was a span of 14 bases. DNA for the CDR3: TGCAGTGCTAGGCTGGTCCGGTTAGACGAGCAGTACTTC. Protein: CSARLVRLDEQYF.

This clonotype has at least ten counts. The chain couples TRBV18 to TRBJ2-5; TRBD2 is a possible D gene (5 bases). CDR1 and CDR2 from the germline V gene are KGHSH and LQKENI. V was trimmed by 3 bases and J by 2 bases, leaving 10 bases between them. The CDR3 spans 14 residues. CDR3 in amino acids: CASSPTTRQETQYF. DNA for the CDR3: TGTGCCAGCTCACCGACTACCCGACAAGAGACCCAGTACTTC.

This clonotype was observed many times. This chain links TRBV7-2 with TRBJ2-2; D not certain. The CDR3 sequence is 14 residues long. V dropped 5 bases and J dropped 4 bases, with 11 bases sitting between them. The germline gives CDR1 SGHTA, CDR2 FQGNSA. The CDR3 DNA reads as TGTGCCAGCAGCCTAAATGGGATCACCGGGGAGCTGTTTTTT. This encodes CASSLNGITGELFF.